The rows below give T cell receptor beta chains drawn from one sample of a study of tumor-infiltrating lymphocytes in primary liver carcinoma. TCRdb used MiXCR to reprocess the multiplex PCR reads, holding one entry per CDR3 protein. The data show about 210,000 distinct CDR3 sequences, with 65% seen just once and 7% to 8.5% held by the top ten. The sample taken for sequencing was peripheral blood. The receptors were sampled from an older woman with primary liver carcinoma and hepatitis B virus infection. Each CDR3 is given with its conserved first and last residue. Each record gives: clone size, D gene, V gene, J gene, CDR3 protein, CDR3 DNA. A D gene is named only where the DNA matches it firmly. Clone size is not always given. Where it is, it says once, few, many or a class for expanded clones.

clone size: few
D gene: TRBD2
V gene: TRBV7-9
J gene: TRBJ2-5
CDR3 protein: CASSLVTSGSFQETQYF
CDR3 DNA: TGTGCCAGCAGCTTAGTCACTAGCGGGAGTTTCCAAGAGACCCAGTACTTC

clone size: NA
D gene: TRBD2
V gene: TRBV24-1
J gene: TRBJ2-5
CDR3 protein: CATSDSDPGLAAQETQYF
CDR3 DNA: TGTGCCACCAGTGACTCGGACCCGGGACTAGCGGCTCAAGAGACCCAGTACTTC

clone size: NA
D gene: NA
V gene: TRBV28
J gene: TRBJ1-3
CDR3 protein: CASTEDSSGNTIYF
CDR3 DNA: TGTGCCAGCACCGAGGACAGTTCTGGAAACACCATATATTTT

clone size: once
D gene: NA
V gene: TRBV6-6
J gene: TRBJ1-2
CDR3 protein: CDSSHPNVHYGYTF
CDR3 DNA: TGTGACAGCAGCCACCCCAACGTACACTATGGCTACACCTTC

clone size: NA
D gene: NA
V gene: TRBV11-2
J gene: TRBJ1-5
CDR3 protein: CASSQEGGNQPQHF
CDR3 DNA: TGTGCCAGCAGCCAAGAAGGGGGCAATCAGCCCCAGCATTTT

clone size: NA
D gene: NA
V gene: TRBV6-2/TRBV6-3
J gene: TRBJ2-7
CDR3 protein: CASSYSLTGAAGKNEQYF
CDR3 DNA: TGTGCCAGCAGTTACTCACTAACGGGAGCTGCAGGAAAAAACGAGCAGTACTTC

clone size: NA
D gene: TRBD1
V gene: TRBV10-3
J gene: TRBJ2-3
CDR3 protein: CAIRGQGDPTDTQYF
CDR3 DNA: TGTGCCATCAGGGGACAGGGGGACCCCACAGATACGCAGTATTTT

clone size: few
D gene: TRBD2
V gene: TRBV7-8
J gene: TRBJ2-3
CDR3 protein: CASSPRLAGGRSTDTQYF
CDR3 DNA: TGTGCCAGCAGCCCTAGACTAGCGGGAGGACGTAGCACAGATACGCAGTATTTT

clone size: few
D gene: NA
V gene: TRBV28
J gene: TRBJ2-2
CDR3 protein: CASSSGANTGELFF
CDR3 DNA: TGTGCCAGCAGTTCGGGGGCCAACACCGGGGAGCTGTTTTTT

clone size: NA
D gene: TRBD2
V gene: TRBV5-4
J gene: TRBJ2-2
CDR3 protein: CASSLPKGREGPTGELFF
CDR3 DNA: TGTGCCAGCAGCTTACCCAAAGGGCGGGAGGGCCCCACCGGGGAGCTGTTTTTT

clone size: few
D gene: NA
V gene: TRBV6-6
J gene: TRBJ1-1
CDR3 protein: CATFRGAGTEAFF
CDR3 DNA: TGTGCCACATTCCGGGGGGCGGGGACTGAAGCTTTCTTT

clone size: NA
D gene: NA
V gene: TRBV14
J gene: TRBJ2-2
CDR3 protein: CASSRSGTLNTGELFF
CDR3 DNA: TGTGCCAGCAGCCGGTCCGGGACTTTGAACACCGGGGAGCTGTTTTTT

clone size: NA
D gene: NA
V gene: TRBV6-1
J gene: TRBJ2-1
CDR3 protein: CTSSEFGNEQFF
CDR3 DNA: TGTACCAGCAGTGAATTTGGCAATGAGCAGTTCTTC

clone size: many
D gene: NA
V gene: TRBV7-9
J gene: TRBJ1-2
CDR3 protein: CASSPGRSYGYTF
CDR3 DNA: TGTGCCAGCAGCCCCGGACGGAGCTATGGCTACACCTTC

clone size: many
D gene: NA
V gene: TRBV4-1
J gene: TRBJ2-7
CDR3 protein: CASSHPSGTGSYEQYF
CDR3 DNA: TGCGCCAGCAGCCACCCCTCGGGGACTGGATCCTACGAGCAGTACTTC

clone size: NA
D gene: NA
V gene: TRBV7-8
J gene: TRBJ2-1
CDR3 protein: CASSYDINSYNEQFF
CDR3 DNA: TGTGCCAGCAGCTATGACATCAACTCCTACAATGAGCAGTTCTTC

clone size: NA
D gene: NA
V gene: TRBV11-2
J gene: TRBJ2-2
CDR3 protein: CASSLLVGGPTGELLF
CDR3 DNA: TGTGCCAGCAGCTTATTAGTAGGGGGGCCCACCGGGGAGCTGTTGTTT

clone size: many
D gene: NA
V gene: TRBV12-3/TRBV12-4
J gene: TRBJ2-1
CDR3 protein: CASNPGSGEQFF
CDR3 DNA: TGTGCCAGCAACCCCGGATCCGGTGAGCAGTTCTTC

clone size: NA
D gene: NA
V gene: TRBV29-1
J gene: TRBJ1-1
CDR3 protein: CSETGRVNTEAFF
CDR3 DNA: TGCAGCGAGACGGGACGGGTGAACACTGAAGCTTTCTTT

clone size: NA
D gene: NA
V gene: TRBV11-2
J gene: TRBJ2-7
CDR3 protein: CASNLGVRSSYEHYF
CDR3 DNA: TGTGCCAGCAACTTAGGAGTGAGGAGCTCCTACGAGCACTACTTC

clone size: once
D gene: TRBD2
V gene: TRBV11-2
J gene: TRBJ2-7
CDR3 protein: CASSLGDGGLALDEQYF
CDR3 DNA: TGTGCCAGTAGCTTAGGGGATGGGGGACTAGCGCTTGACGAGCAGTACTTC

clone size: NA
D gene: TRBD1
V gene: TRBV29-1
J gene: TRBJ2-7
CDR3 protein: CSIRPGTGSYELYF
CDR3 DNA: TGCAGCATAAGACCTGGGACAGGCTCTTACGAGCTGTACTTC

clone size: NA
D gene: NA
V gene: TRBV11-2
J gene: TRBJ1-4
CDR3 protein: CASTGTRGTNEILVF
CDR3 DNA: TGCGCCAGCACCGGGACAAGGGGGACTAATGAAATACTGGTTTTT

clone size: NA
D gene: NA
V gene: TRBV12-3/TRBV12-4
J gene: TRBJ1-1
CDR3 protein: CASSFWELSTEAFF
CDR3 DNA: TGTGCCAGCAGTTTCTGGGAGCTTAGCACTGAAGCTTTCTTT

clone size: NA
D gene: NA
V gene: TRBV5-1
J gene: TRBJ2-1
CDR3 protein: CASSLSEGGTKFF
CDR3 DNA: TGCGCCAGCAGCTTGTCCGAAGGGGGTACTAAATTCTTC

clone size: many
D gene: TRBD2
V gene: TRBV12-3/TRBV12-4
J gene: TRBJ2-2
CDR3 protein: CASGPTSGSVGGGELFF
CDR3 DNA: TGTGCCAGCGGACCCACTAGCGGGAGTGTTGGAGGGGGGGAGCTGTTTTTT

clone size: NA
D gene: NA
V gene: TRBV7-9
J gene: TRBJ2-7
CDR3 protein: CASSRSPDSYYEQYF
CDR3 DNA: TGTGCCAGCAGCCGTTCTCCCGACAGCTACTACGAGCAGTACTTC

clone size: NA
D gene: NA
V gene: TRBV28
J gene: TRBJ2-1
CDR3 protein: CASSPPSVNQQFF
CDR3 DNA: TGTGCCAGCAGCCCCCCCTCAGTCAACCAGCAGTTCTTC

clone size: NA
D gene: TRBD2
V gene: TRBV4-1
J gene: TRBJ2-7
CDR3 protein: CASSQGTSGIYEQYF
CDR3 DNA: TGCGCCAGCAGCCAGGGGACTAGCGGGATCTACGAGCAGTACTTC

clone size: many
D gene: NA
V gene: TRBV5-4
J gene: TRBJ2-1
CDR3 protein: CASSSVVYNEQFF
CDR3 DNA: TGTGCCAGCAGCTCCGTAGTATACAATGAGCAGTTCTTC

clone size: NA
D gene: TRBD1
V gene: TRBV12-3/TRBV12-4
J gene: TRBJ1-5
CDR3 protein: CASSRDRGFDKPQHF
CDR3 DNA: TGTGCCAGCAGTCGCGACAGGGGGTTTGATAAGCCCCAGCATTTT

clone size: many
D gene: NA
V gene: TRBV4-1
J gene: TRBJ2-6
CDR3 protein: CASSQGWGRSGANVLTF
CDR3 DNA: TGCGCCAGCAGCCAAGGTTGGGGACGGTCCGGGGCCAACGTCCTGACTTTC

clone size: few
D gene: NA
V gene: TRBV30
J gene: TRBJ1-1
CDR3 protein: CAWSYMRNTEAFF
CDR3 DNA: TGTGCCTGGAGTTACATGAGGAACACTGAAGCTTTCTTT

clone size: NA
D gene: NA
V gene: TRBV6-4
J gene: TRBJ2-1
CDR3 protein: CASSDSNYNEQFF
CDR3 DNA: TGTGCCAGCAGTGACTCTAACTACAATGAGCAGTTCTTC

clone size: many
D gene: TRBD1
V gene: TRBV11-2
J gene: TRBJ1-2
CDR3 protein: CASSTRQGASGYTF
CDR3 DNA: TGTGCCAGCAGCACCAGACAGGGGGCAAGTGGCTACACCTTC

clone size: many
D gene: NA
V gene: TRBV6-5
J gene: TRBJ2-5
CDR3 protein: CASSPMRYNGETQYF
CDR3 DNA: TGTGCCAGCAGTCCCATGAGGTACAATGGAGAGACCCAGTACTTC

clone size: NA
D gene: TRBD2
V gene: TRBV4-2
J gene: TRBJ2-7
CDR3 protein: CASSHQRWDYEQCF
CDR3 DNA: TGTGCCAGCAGCCACCAGCGGTGGGACTACGAGCAGTGCTTC

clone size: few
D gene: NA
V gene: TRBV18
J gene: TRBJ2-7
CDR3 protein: CASSPGLSPDEQYF
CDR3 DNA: TGTGCCAGCTCACCGGGACTGTCGCCTGACGAGCAGTACTTC

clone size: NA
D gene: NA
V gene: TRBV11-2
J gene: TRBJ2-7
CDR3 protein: CTGSLGAEHYF
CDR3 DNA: TGTACCGGCAGCTTAGGGGCCGAGCATTACTTC

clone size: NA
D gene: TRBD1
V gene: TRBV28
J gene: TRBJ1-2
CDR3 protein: CAGSFRQGVRYTF
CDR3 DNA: TGTGCCGGCAGTTTTCGACAGGGTGTTCGCTACACTTTC

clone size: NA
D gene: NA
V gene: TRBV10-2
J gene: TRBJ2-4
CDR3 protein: CDNSESRGWDIQYF
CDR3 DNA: TGCGACAACAGTGAGTCAAGGGGATGGGACATTCAGTATTTC

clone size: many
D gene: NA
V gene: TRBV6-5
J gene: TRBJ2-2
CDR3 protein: CASRPREQGNTGELFF
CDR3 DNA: TGTGCCAGCAGGCCACGGGAACAGGGAAACACCGGGGAGCTGTTTTTT

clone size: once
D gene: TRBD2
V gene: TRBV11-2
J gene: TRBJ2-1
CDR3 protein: CGSSLRTMGLAGGGVHNEQFF
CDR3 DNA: TGTGGTAGCAGCTTAAGAACCATGGGACTAGCGGGAGGGGGTGTACACAATGAGCAGTTCTTC

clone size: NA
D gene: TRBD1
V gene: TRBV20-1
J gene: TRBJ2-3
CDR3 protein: CNARDRTRGPDTQYF
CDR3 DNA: TGCAATGCTAGAGACCGGACCAGGGGGCCAGATACGCAGTATTTT

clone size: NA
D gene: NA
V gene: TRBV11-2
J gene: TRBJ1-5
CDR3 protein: CASSLFVVSNQTQHF
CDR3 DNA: TGTGCCAGCAGCTTATTTGTGGTCAGCAATCAGACCCAGCATTTT

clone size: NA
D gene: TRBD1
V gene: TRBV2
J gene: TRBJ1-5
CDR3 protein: CASDLDRRNQPQHF
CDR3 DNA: TGTGCCAGCGACCTGGACAGGCGGAATCAGCCCCAGCATTTT

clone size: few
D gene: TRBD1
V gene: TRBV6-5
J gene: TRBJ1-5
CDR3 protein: CASSRPGQANQPQHF
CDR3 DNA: TGTGCCAGCAGTAGACCGGGACAGGCAAATCAGCCCCAGCATTTT

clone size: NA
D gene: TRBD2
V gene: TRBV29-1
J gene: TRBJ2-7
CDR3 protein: CSVGLAGNSEQYF
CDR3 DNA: TGCAGCGTTGGACTAGCGGGAAATTCCGAGCAGTACTTC

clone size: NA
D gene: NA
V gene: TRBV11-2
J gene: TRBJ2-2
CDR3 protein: CVSSLMQGLNTGELFF
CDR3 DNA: TGTGTCAGCAGCTTAATGCAGGGGTTGAACACAGGGGAGCTGTTTTTT